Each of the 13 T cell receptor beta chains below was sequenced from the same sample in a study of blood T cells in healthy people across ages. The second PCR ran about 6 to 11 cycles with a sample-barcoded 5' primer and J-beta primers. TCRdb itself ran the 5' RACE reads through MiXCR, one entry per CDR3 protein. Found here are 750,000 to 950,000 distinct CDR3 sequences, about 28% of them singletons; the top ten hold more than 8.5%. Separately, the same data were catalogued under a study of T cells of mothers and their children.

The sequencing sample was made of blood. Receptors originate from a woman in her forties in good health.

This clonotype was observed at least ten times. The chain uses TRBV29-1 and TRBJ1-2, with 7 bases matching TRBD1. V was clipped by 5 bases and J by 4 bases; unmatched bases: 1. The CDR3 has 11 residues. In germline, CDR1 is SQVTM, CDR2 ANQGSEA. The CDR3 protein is CSVWDSYGYTF. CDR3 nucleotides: TGCAGCGTTTGGGACAGCTATGGCTACACCTTC.

The CDR3: CSASAQGYLPLHF. The CDR3 DNA is TGCAGTGCTAGTGCACAGGGTTATTTACCCCTCCACTTT. The chain links TRBV20-1 to TRBJ1-6; weak D call: TRBD1 (6 bases). This CDR3 spans 13 amino acids. The ends were cut back, 3 bases at V and 12 bases at J, with 15 bases in the middle. In germline, CDR1 is DFQATT, CDR2 SNEGSKA (reference sequence).

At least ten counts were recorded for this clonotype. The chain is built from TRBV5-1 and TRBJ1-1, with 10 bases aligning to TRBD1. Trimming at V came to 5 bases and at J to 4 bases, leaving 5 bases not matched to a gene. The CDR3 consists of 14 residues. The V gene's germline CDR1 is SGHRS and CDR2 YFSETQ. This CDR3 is CASRPGQGITEAFF. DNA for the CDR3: TGCGCCAGCAGACCGGGACAGGGGATCACTGAAGCTTTCTTT.

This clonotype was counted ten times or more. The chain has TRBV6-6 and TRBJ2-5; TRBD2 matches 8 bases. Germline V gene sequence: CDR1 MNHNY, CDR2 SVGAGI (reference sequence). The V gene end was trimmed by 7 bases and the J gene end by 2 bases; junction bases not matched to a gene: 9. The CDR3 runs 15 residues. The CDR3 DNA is TGTGCCAGCACTCCCGGCGGGGGGTCTCAAGAGACCCAGTACTTC. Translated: CASTPGGGSQETQYF.

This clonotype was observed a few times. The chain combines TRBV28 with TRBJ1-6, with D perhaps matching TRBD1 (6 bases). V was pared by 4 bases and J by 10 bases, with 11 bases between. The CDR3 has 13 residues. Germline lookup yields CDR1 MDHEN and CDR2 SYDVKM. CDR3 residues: CASSSQGKSPLHF. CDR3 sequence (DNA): TGTGCCAGCAGTTCGCAGGGGAAGTCACCCCTCCACTTT.

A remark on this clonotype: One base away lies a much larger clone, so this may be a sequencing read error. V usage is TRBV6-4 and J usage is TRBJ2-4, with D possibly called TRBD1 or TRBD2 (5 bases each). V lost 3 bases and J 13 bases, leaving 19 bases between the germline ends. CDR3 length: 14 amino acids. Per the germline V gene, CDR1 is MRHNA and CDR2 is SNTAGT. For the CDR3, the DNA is TGTGCCAGCAGTGAGGCAGGGAGCATGGATGAGCAGTACTTC. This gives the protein CASSEAGSMDEQYF.

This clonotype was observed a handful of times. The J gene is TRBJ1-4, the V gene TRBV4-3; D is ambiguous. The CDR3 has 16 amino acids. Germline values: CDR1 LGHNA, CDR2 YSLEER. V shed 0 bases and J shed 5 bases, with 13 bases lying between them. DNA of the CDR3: TGCGCCAGCAGCCAAGATTTCGGCAGGCGAAATGAAAAACTGTTTTTT. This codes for CASSQDFGRRNEKLFF.

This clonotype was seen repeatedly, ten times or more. The CDR3 loop reads CASSWLGTDTQYF. DNA for the CDR3: TGTGCCAGCAGCTGGCTAGGGACAGATACGCAGTATTTT. This chain links TRBV7-3 with TRBJ2-3; D is unclear. The germline V gene has CDR1 SGHTA and CDR2 FQGTGA. Deletions cut 4 bases from V and 3 bases from J, with 8 bases between. This CDR3 comprises 13 residues.

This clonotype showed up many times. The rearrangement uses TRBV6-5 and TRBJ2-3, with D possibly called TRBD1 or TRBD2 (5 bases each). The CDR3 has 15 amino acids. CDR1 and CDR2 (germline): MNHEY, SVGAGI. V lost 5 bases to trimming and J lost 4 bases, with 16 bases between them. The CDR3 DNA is TGTGCCAGCAGTCCCGGTTTTGGGACGGCAGATACGCAGTATTTT. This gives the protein CASSPGFGTADTQYF.

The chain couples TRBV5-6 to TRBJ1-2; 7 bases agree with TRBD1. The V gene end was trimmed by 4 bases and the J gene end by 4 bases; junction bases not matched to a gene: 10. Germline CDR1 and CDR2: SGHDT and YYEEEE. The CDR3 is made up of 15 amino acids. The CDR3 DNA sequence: TGTGCCAGCAGCAGAACCGGGACAGCAGTCTATGGCTACACCTTC. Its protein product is CASSRTGTAVYGYTF.

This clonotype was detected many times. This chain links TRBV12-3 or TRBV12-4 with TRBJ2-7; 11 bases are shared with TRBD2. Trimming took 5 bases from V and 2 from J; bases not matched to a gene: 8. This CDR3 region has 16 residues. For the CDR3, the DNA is TGTGCCAGCAGTCCCGGGAGACTAGCGGGGACCTACGAGCAGTACTTC. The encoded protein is CASSPGRLAGTYEQYF.

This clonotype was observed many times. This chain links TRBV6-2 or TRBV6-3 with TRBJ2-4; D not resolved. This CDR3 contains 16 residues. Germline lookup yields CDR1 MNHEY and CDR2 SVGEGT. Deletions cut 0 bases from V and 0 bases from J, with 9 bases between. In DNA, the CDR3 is TGTGCCAGCAGTTACTCGGGCAGCCTAGCCAAAAACATTCAGTACTTC. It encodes CASSYSGSLAKNIQYF.

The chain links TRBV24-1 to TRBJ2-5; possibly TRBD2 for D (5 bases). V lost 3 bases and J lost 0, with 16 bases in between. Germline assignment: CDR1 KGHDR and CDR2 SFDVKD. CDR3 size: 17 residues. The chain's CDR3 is CATSDPPSSGHQETQYF. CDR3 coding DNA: TGTGCCACCAGTGATCCGCCATCGAGCGGCCACCAAGAGACCCAGTACTTC.